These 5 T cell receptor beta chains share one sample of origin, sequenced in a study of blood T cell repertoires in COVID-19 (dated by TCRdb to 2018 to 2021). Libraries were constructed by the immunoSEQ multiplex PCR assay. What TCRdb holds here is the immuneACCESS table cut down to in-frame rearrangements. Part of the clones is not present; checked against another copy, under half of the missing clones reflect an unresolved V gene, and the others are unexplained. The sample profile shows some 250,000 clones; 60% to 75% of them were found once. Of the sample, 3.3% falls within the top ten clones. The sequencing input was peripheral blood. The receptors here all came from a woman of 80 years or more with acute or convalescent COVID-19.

CDR3 loop: CASSPPSSRGYNEQFF. In nucleotides, the CDR3 is TGTGCCAGCTCACCACCGAGCTCCAGGGGTTACAATGAGCAGTTCTTC. The V and J genes are TRBV18 and TRBJ2-1; D is possibly TRBD1 (6 bases). Germline CDR1 reads KGHSH; CDR2 reads LQKENI. The CDR3 sequence is 16 residues long. V lost 0 bases to trimming and J lost 4 bases, with 13 bases between them.

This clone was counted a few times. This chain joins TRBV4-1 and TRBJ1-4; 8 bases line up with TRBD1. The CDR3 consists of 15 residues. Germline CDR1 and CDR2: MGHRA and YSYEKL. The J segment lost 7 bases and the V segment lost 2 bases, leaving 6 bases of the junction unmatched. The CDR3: CASSQPGGYLEKLFF. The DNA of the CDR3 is TGCGCCAGCAGCCAACCAGGGGGCTACCTTGAAAAACTGTTTTTT.

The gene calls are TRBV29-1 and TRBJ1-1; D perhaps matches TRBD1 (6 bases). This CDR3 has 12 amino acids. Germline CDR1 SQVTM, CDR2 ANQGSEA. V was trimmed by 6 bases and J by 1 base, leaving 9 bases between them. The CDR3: CSVRTENTEAFF. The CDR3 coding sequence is TGCAGCGTCCGGACAGAGAACACTGAAGCTTTCTTT. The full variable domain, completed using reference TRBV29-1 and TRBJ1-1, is SAVISQKPSRDICQRGTSLTIQCQVDSQVTMMFWYRQQPGQSLTLIATANQGSEATYESGFVIDKFPISRPNLTFSTLTVSNMSPEDSSIYLCSVRTENTEAFFGQGTRLTVV.

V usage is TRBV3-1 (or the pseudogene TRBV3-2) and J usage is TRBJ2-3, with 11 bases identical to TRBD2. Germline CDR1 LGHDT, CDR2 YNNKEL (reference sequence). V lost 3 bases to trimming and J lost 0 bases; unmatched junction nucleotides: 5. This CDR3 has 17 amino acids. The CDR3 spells CASSQDRLAGSTDTQYF. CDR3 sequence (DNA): TGTGCCAGCAGCCAGGACCGACTAGCGGGGAGCACAGATACGCAGTATTTT.

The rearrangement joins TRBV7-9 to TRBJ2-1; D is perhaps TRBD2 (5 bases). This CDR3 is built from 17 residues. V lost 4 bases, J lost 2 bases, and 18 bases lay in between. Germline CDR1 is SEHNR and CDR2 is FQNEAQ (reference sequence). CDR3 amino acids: CASSSQTFSGTYNEQFF. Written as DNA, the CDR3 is TGTGCCAGCAGCTCCCAAACCTTCAGCGGAACCTACAATGAGCAGTTCTTC.